These 8 T cell receptor beta chains were sequenced from one sample in a study of OX40 agonist ivuxolimab in advanced cancers. Libraries were prepared by immunoSEQ multiplex PCR; TCRdb keeps only in-frame clonotypes and omits some of them. The sample yields around 58,000 clones, around 89% seen once. Sequenced material: CD4+ or CD8+ T cells sorted from blood, taken in a trial of the OX40 agonist ivuxolimab. The receptors originated from an adult with an advanced solid tumor such as melanoma, head and neck, liver or kidney cancer.

The chain joins TRBV29-1 to TRBJ2-2, with 8 nucleotides matching TRBD2. Germline V gene data show CDR1 as SQVTM and CDR2 as ANQGSEA. The CDR3 extends over 15 amino acids. Trimming cost V 6 bases and J 1 base; bases outside gene matches: 7. CDR3 sequence (DNA): TGCAGCGTCCTACGGGGGGGAGTGAACACCGGGGAGCTGTTTTTT. This sequence encodes CSVLRGGVNTGELFF.

Here the CDR3 DNA reads TGCGCCAGCAGTCCGGCGGCAACTAGCGGGGGGGAAGAGACCCAGTACTTC. As protein: CASSPAATSGGEETQYF. The chain recombines TRBV5-1 with TRBJ2-5, with 13 bases lining up with TRBD2. The CDR3 is 17 amino acids. CDR1 is SGHRS, CDR2 YFSETQ, per germline. V lost 5 bases and J lost 3; bases outside the gene matches: 10.

The rearrangement links TRBV5-1 to TRBJ2-2; 9 bases are a match to TRBD1. The CDR3 runs 16 residues. The germline gives CDR1 SGHRS, CDR2 YFSETQ. V lost 1 base to trimming and J lost 2 bases; unmatched junction nucleotides: 3. The CDR3 protein is CASSLLQGANTGELFF. CDR3 nucleotide sequence: TGCGCCAGCAGCTTGCTACAGGGGGCCAACACCGGGGAGCTGTTTTTT.

V usage is TRBV15 and J usage is TRBJ1-3, with D uncertain. V gave up 0 bases and J gave up 0 bases, with 6 bases separating them. Looked up from germline, CDR1 is LNHNV and CDR2 is YYDKDF (reference sequence). The CDR3 length is 15 residues. The DNA of the CDR3 is TGTGCCACCAGCAGAGATAGGGTCTCTGGAAACACCATATATTTT. It translates to CATSRDRVSGNTIYF.

The rearrangement links TRBV19 to TRBJ2-6; D is unclear. CDR1 and CDR2 from the germline V gene are LNHDA and SQIVND (reference sequence). The V end lost 6 bases, the J end lost 0 bases, and 3 bases lay between the germline ends. This CDR3 has 13 residues. This chain's CDR3 is CASRSSGANVLTF. DNA for the CDR3: TGTGCCAGTAGGAGCTCTGGGGCCAACGTCCTGACTTTC.

The chain couples TRBV5-1 to TRBJ1-2, with TRBD1 matching 7 bases. This CDR3 contains 15 residues. V lost 4 bases and J lost 4; bases outside the gene matches: 10. The germline gives CDR1 SGHRS, CDR2 YFSETQ. The CDR3 DNA reads as TGCGCCAGCAGCACCGGACAGGAAAGGACCTATGGCTACACCTTC. Protein sequence: CASSTGQERTYGYTF. Full variable domain (missing parts from reference TRBV5-1 and TRBJ1-2): KAGVTQTPRYLIKTRGQQVTLSCSPISGHRSVSWYQQTPGQGLQFLFEYFSETQRNKGNFPGRFSGRQFSNSRSEMNVSTLELGDSALYLCASSTGQERTYGYTFGSGTRLTVV.

The chain joins TRBV5-6 to TRBJ1-2; TRBD1 matches 8 bases. The CDR3 is 14 residues long. The germline V gene encodes CDR1 SGHDT and CDR2 YYEEEE. Trimming took 4 bases from V and 2 from J; bases not matched to a gene: 4. In DNA, the CDR3 is TGTGCCAGCAGCCCAGGACAGGGAAACTATGGCTACACCTTC. Its translation: CASSPGQGNYGYTF.

This clone was picked up one time. V and J are TRBV23-1 and TRBJ1-4, with 8 bases fitting TRBD1. TRBV23-1 is identified as an open reading frame with a role that is uncertain. This CDR3 has 14 residues. V shed 7 bases and J 7 bases; nucleotides not matched to a gene: 8. The DNA for the CDR3 is TGCGCCAGCAACACGCAGGGGGCGGGTGAAAAACTGTTTTTT. Translated: CASNTQGAGEKLFF.